The 13 T cell receptor beta chains below come from one sample, sequenced in a study of T cells in narcolepsy. Clones were read by immunoSEQ multiplex PCR, and TCRdb kept only the in-frame ones, dropping some. The table lists 30,000 to 35,000 clones, about nine tenths of them singletons. Sample: CD45RA- memory CD4+ T cells from PBMCs. The receptors were gathered from a human donor with narcolepsy.

This CDR3 is CASSIVGGSPLHF. DNA of the CDR3: TGTGCCAGCTCCATTGTGGGGGGTTCACCCCTCCACTTT. This chain uses TRBV27 with TRBJ1-6; perhaps TRBD1 as D (5 bases). Germline CDR1 and CDR2: MNHEY and SMNVEV (reference sequence). The CDR3 is made up of 13 amino acids. Trimming pared 8 bases from V and 9 bases from J, leaving 14 bases between.

This clone was detected only once. The chain links TRBV4-3 to TRBJ2-7, with no clear D. V dropped 0 bases and J dropped 2 bases, with 8 bases sitting between them. Germline CDR1 LGHNA, CDR2 YSLEER. The CDR3 consists of 14 residues. The CDR3 bases are TGCGCCAGCAGCCAAGAGATTCTAACCTACGAGCAGTACTTC. It codes for CASSQEILTYEQYF.

This chain connects TRBV4-3 to TRBJ1-2, with D possibly being TRBD1 (5 bases). CDR3 size: 14 residues. Per germline, CDR1 LGHNA and CDR2 YSLEER. The germline V and J ends were trimmed by 0 bases and 7 bases, with 12 bases remaining between them. The CDR3 sequence: CASSQEEGSGGYTF. Here the CDR3 DNA reads TGCGCCAGCAGCCAAGAAGAGGGGTCGGGTGGCTACACCTTC.

The gene calls are TRBV10-3 and TRBJ2-1; no definite D call. Germline CDR1 and CDR2: ENHRY and SYGVKD. CDR3 length: 14 amino acids. The V end was cut by 7 bases, the J end by 4 bases, with 14 bases between. This chain's CDR3 is CAIMSPKYYNEQFF. In DNA form, the CDR3 reads TGTGCCATCATGTCCCCGAAATATTACAATGAGCAGTTCTTC.

The chain combines TRBV4-3 with TRBJ2-1; TRBD1 is a possible D gene (5 bases). V lost 4 bases to trimming and J lost 0 bases, with 19 bases between them. Germline V CDR1 and CDR2: LGHNA, YSLEER. The CDR3 length is 18 residues. CDR3 region: CASSPRLYQGGSYNEQFF. The CDR3 DNA reads TGCGCCAGCAGCCCGCGCCTATATCAGGGTGGCTCCTACAATGAGCAGTTCTTC.

V is TRBV7-3 and J is TRBJ2-3; 9 bases are shared with TRBD2. The CDR3 has 16 amino acids. V lost 2 bases, J lost 2 bases, and 5 bases stayed unmatched. From germline, CDR1 is SGHTA and CDR2 FQGTGA. The CDR3 here is CASSLGASGVTDTQYF. CDR3 nucleotides: TGTGCCAGCAGCTTAGGAGCTAGCGGGGTCACAGATACGCAGTATTTT.

This rearrangement joins TRBV6-1 to TRBJ2-7; TRBD1 matches at 7 bases. Germline trimming cut 9 bases from V and 1 base from J; bases unmatched to any gene: 9. Germline V CDR1 and CDR2: MNHNS, SASEGT. The CDR3 runs 14 residues. Here the CDR3 reads CASRSRGQSYEQYF. The CDR3 DNA sequence: TGTGCCAGTCGTTCCCGGGGACAGTCCTACGAGCAGTACTTC.

The genes are TRBV7-8 and TRBJ2-7; TRBD2 matches 16 bases. Germline loops: CDR1 SGHVS, CDR2 FQNEAQ. With V trimmed by 5 bases and J by 7 bases, 8 bases remained unmatched. This CDR3 has 16 amino acids. The CDR3 protein is CASSHPGGLAGGEQYF. The CDR3 DNA is TGTGCCAGCAGCCACCCTGGGGGACTAGCGGGAGGGGAGCAGTACTTC.

The chain carries TRBV7-2 and TRBJ2-7; possible D gene TRBD2, 6 bases. Germline values: CDR1 SGHTA, CDR2 FQGNSA. Trimming removed 0 bases from V and 0 bases from J, with 9 bases in between. CDR3 length: 15 amino acids. CDR3 loop: CASSLARGSSYEQYF. Written as DNA, the CDR3 is TGTGCCAGCAGCTTAGCGCGGGGTAGCTCCTACGAGCAGTACTTC.

The chain links TRBV10-3 to TRBJ1-1; the D is unclear. Trimming left V 5 bases short and J 11 bases short, with 18 bases between. In germline, CDR1 is ENHRY, CDR2 SYGVKD. There are 13 residues in the CDR3. The CDR3 region has the DNA TGTGCCATCAGTCCTCACCGCCGGGCGTGGGCTTTCTTT. Its protein is CAISPHRRAWAFF.

The genes are TRBV18 and TRBJ1-1; no reliable D call. The CDR3 is 12 residues long. Trimming left V 3 bases short and J 4 bases short, with 6 bases between. From germline, CDR1 is KGHSH and CDR2 LQKENI. The CDR3 DNA is TGTGCCAGCTCACCTCAGCTCACTGAAGCTTTCTTT. Protein sequence: CASSPQLTEAFF.

This clone was picked up one time. The chain's CDR3 is CASSLGSGGSGETQYF. The CDR3 coding sequence is TGTGCCAGCAGCTTAGGAAGCGGGGGCTCAGGGGAGACCCAGTACTTC. The rearrangement joins TRBV7-7 to TRBJ2-5; the match to TRBD2 covers 8 bases. The CDR3 loop spans 16 amino acids. Germline V gene lookup returns CDR1 SSHAT and CDR2 FNYEAQ (reference sequence). With 1 base clipped from V and 5 bases from J, the junction kept 9 bases outside the gene matches.

The rearrangement links TRBV2 to TRBJ2-4; no definite D call. Between the trimmed V and J ends, which lost 10 bases and 6 bases, there was a span of 13 bases. This CDR3 contains 12 residues. The V gene's germline CDR1 is SNHLY and CDR2 FYNNEI. The CDR3 bases are TGTGCCACCACCGTGGAATCAAACATTCAGTACTTC. Its translation: CATTVESNIQYF.